One and the same sample provided the 13 T cell receptor beta chains below, sequenced in a study of blood T cell repertoires in COVID-19. Here immunoSEQ multiplex PCR was the method, and the copy in TCRdb shows in-frame clones only, minus some. Of 100,000 or so clones in the sample, around 76% were seen once. The sequencing sample was made of peripheral blood. The receptors originated from a man older than 75 with acute or convalescent COVID-19.

This clone was detected a few times. This chain links TRBV14 with TRBJ1-6, with a weak D call TRBD1 (5 bases). The CDR3 loop spans 14 amino acids. Trimming cost V 4 bases and J 7 bases, with 11 bases left between them. Germline loops: CDR1 SGHDN, CDR2 FVKESK. CDR3 DNA: TGTGCCAGCAGCCGACAGATTTCGAATTCACCCCTCCACTTT. Protein: CASSRQISNSPLHF.

J is TRBJ1-4 and V is TRBV5-5; D call uncertain. Germline V CDR1 and CDR2: SGHKS, YYEKEE (reference sequence). This CDR3 is 16 amino acids long. Trimming shortened V by 0 bases and J by 0 bases, and 9 bases separated the two germline ends. The CDR3 spells CASSLGRVATNEKLFF. The CDR3 coding sequence is TGTGCCAGCAGCTTGGGACGGGTTGCAACTAATGAAAAACTGTTTTTT. Looking up the rest from reference TRBV5-5 and TRBJ1-4 gives the full variable domain: DAGVTQSPTHLIKTRGQQVTLRCSPISGHKSVSWYQQVLGQGPQFIFQYYEKEERGRGNFPDRFSARQFPNYSSELNVNALLLGDSALYLCASSLGRVATNEKLFFGSGTQLSVL.

The rearrangement links TRBV6-5 to TRBJ2-4; tentative D call: TRBD1 (5 bases). Trimming took 4 bases from V and 0 from J, leaving 10 bases between them. Germline CDR1 and CDR2: MNHEY and SVGAGI. The CDR3 totals 15 residues. CDR3: CASSLQVLAKNIQYF. CDR3 in DNA: TGTGCCAGCAGTTTACAGGTCCTAGCCAAAAACATTCAGTACTTC.

CDR3 in DNA: TGTGCCAGCAGTTTATTCGGTAGCGGGAGGGCAGGAGAGACCCAGTACTTC. Protein sequence: CASSLFGSGRAGETQYF. The V and J genes are TRBV28 and TRBJ2-5, with 11 nucleotides matching TRBD2. CDR1 is MDHEN, CDR2 SYDVKM, per germline. CDR3 length equals 17 residues. With V trimmed by 1 base and J by 4 bases, 8 bases remained unmatched.

This chain connects TRBV4-3 to TRBJ2-1; possibly TRBD1 for D (5 bases). The CDR3 length is 16 residues. Trimming shortened V by 0 bases and J by 5 bases, and 14 bases separated the two germline ends. Germline V gene data show CDR1 as LGHNA and CDR2 as YSLEER. CDR3 nucleotides: TGCGCCAGCAGCCAAGATCTTGGGTCAGGGAACAATGAGCAGTTCTTC. It specifies CASSQDLGSGNNEQFF.

The V and J genes are TRBV19 and TRBJ1-5; possible D gene TRBD1, 6 bases. The CDR3 has 15 amino acids. Germline lookup yields CDR1 LNHDA and CDR2 SQIVND (reference sequence). Trimming removed 9 bases from V and 4 bases from J, with 19 bases in between. The CDR3 DNA follows: TGTGCCAGCTGGGGAAGGGGAGGGGGAAATCAGCCCCAGCATTTT. Amino acid sequence: CASWGRGGGNQPQHF.

The chain uses TRBV18 and TRBJ1-3; possible D gene TRBD1, 5 bases. CDR3 size: 16 residues. The germline V gene has CDR1 KGHSH and CDR2 LQKENI. Trimming shortened V by 3 bases and J by 4 bases, and 16 bases separated the two germline ends. CDR3 in amino acids: CASSPVPGGAGNTIYF. The CDR3 DNA follows: TGTGCCAGCTCACCGGTCCCTGGAGGGGCGGGAAACACCATATATTTT.

This chain uses TRBV19 with TRBJ2-4; 8 nucleotides align to TRBD1. The germline gives CDR1 LNHDA, CDR2 SQIVND (reference sequence). V was pared by 1 base and J by 9 bases, with 11 bases of the junction left unmatched. CDR3 size: 16 residues. This chain's CDR3 is CASSIGAGTGEGIQYF. DNA of the CDR3: TGTGCCAGTAGTATAGGGGCCGGGACAGGTGAGGGCATTCAGTACTTC.

The chain combines TRBV6-5 with TRBJ1-6; unclear D gene. The V and J ends lost 7 bases and 7 bases respectively, with 11 bases between them. This CDR3 is 13 amino acids long. From germline, CDR1 is MNHEY and CDR2 SVGAGI. The CDR3 here is CASTKGRNSPLHF. The CDR3, as DNA: TGTGCCAGCACCAAAGGGAGGAATTCACCCCTCCACTTT.

The J gene is TRBJ2-7, the V gene TRBV7-8; D ambiguous. V was clipped by 5 bases and J by 7 bases, with 9 bases between them. The CDR3 sequence is 11 residues long. Germline values: CDR1 SGHVS, CDR2 FQNEAQ. The CDR3: CASSQSLEQYF. For the CDR3, the DNA is TGTGCCAGCAGCCAATCTCTGGAGCAGTACTTC.

The chain is built from TRBV7-9 and TRBJ2-1; TRBD1 agrees at 8 bases. The CDR3 has 13 residues. Germline CDR1 and CDR2: SEHNR and FQNEAQ (reference sequence). The V gene end was trimmed by 3 bases and the J gene end by 8 bases; junction bases not matched to a gene: 3. CDR3 region: CASSLTGAHEQFF. The CDR3 nucleotides read TGTGCCAGCAGCTTGACAGGGGCCCATGAGCAGTTCTTC.

Concerning this clone: A single base separates this from a much larger clone, so it may be a read error. This chain connects TRBV9 to TRBJ1-2, with TRBD1 matching 8 bases. V was pared by 0 bases and J by 6 bases, with 1 base of the junction left unmatched. This CDR3 region has 13 residues. CDR1 SGDLS and CDR2 YYNGEE come from the germline V gene. This chain's CDR3 is CASSVGTGNGYTF. Here the CDR3 DNA reads TGTGCCAGCAGCGTAGGGACAGGGAATGGCTACACCTTC.

The chain couples TRBV20-1 to TRBJ2-1, with no clear D. Looked up from germline, CDR1 is DFQATT and CDR2 is SNEGSKA (reference sequence). This CDR3 spans 15 amino acids. With 3 bases removed from V and 4 bases from J, the gap between germline ends came to 16 bases. The CDR3 protein is CSASIGQNLYNEQFF. Written as DNA, the CDR3 is TGCAGTGCTAGTATTGGCCAGAATTTATACAATGAGCAGTTCTTC.